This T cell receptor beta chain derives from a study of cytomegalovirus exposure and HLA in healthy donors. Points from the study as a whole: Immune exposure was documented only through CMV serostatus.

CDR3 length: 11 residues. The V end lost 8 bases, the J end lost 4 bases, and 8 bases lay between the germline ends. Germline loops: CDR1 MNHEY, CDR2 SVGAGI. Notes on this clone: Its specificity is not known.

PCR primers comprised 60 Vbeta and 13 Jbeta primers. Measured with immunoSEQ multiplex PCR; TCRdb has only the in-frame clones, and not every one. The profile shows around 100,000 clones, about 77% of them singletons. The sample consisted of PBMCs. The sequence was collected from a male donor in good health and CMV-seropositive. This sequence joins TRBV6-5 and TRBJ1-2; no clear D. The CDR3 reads CASREGYGYTF. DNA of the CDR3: TGTGCCAGCCGGGAGGGCTATGGCTACACCTTC.